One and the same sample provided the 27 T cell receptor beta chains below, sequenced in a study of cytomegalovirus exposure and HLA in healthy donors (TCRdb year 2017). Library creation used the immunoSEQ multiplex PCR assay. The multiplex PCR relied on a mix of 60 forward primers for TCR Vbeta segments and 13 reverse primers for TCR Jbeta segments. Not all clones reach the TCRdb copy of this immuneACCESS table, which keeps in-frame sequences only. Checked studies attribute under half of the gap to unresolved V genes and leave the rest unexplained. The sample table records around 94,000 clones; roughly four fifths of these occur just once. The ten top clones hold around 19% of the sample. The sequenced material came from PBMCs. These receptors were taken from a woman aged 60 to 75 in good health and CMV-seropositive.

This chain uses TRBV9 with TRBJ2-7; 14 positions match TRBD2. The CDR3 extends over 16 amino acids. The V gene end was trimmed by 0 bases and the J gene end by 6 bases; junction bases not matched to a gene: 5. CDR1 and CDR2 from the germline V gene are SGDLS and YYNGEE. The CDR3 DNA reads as TGTGCCAGCAGCGTAGAACCGGGACTAGCGGGAGTCGAGCAGTACTTC. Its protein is CASSVEPGLAGVEQYF. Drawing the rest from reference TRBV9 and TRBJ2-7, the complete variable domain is DSGVTQTPKHLITATGQRVTLRCSPRSGDLSVYWYQQSLDQGLQFLIQYYNGEERAKGNILERFSAQQFPDLHSELNLSSLELGDSALYFCASSVEPGLAGVEQYFGPGTRLTVT.

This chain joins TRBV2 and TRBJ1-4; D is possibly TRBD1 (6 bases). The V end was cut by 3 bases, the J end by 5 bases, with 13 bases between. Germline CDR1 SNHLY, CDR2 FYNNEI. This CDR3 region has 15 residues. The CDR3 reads CASSDVGQDNEKLFF. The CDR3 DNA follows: TGTGCCAGCAGTGACGTGGGACAAGACAATGAAAAACTGTTTTTT. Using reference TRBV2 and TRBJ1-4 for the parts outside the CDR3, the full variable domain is EPEVTQTPSHQVTQMGQEVILRCVPISNHLYFYWYRQILGQKVEFLVSFYNNEISEKSEIFDDQFSVERPDGSNFTLKIRSTKLEDSAMYFCASSDVGQDNEKLFFGSGTQLSVL.

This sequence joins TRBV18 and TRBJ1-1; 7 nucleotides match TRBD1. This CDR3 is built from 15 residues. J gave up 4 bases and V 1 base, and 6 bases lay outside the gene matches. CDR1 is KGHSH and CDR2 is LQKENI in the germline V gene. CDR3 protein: CASSPQGAVGTEAFF. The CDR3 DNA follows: TGTGCCAGCTCACCACAGGGGGCTGTTGGCACTGAAGCTTTCTTT.

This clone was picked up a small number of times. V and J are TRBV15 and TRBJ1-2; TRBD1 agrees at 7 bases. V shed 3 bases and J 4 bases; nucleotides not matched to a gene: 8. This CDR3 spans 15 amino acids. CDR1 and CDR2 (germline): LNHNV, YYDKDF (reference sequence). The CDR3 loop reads CATSSGQASLYGYTF. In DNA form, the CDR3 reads TGTGCCACCAGCAGCGGACAGGCGAGCCTCTATGGCTACACCTTC.

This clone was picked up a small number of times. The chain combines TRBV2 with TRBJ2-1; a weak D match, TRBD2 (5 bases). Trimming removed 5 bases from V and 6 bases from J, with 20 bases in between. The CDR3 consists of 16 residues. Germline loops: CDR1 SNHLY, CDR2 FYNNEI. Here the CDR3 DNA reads TGTGCCAGCAGTCCTCTTTCGGGGTCTGTCGCCAATGAGCAGTTCTTC. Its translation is CASSPLSGSVANEQFF.

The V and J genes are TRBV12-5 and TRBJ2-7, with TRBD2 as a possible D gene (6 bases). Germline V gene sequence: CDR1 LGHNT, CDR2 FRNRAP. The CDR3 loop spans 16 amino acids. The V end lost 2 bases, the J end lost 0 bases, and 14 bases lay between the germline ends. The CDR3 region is CASGLSDEGLSYEQYF. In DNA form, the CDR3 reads TGTGCTAGTGGTTTGTCGGATGAGGGACTCTCCTACGAGCAGTACTTC.

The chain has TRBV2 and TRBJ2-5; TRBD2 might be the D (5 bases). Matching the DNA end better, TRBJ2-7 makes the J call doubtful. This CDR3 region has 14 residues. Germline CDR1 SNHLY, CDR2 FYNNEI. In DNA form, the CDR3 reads TGTGCCAGCACTCCGACGGAAAGAGGGTACGAGCAGTACTTC. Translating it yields CASTPTERGYEQYF.

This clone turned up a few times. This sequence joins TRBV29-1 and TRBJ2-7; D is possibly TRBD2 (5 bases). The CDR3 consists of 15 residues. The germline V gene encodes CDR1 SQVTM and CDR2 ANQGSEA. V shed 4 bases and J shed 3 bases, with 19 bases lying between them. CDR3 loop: CSVVPDSLPFYEQYF. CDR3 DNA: TGCAGCGTTGTCCCGGACTCGCTCCCCTTCTACGAGCAGTACTTC.

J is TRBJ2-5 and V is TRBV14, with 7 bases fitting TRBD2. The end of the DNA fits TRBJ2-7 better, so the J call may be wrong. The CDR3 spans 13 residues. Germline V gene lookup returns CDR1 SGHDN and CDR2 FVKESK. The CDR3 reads CASSPGTTYEQYF. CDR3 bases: TGTGCCAGCAGCCCCGGGACTACCTACGAGCAGTACTTC.

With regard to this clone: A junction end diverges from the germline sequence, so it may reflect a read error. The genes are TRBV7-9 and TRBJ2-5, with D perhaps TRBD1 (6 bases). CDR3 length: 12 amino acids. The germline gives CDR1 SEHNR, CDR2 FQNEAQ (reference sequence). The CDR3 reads CSSSLGQLTQYF. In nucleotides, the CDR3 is TGTTCCAGCAGCCTCGGACAGTTGACCCAGTACTTC. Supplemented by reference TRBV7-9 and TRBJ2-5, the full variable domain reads DTGVSQNPRHKITKRGQNVTFRCDPISEHNRLYWYRQTLGQGPEFLTYFQNEAQLEKSRLLSDRFSAERPKGSFSTLEIQRTEQGDSAMYLCSSSLGQLTQYFGPGTRLLVL.

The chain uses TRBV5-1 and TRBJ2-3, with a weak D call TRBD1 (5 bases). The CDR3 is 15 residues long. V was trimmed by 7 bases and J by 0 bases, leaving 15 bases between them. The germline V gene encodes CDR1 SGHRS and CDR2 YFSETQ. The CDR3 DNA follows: TGCGCCAGCGGGGCTAATCCCTTAAGCACAGATACGCAGTATTTT. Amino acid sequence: CASGANPLSTDTQYF.

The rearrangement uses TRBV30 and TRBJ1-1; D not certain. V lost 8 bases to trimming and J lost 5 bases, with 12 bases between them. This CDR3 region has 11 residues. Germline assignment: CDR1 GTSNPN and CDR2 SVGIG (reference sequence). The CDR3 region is CARSLGTEAFF. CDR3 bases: TGTGCCCGATCCCTAGGAACTGAAGCTTTCTTT. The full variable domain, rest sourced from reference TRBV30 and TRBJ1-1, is SQTIHQWPATLVQPVGSPLSLECTVEGTSNPNLYWYRQAAGRGLQLLFYSVGIGQISSEVPQNLSASRPQDRQFILSSKKLLLSDSGFYLCARSLGTEAFFGQGTRLTVV.

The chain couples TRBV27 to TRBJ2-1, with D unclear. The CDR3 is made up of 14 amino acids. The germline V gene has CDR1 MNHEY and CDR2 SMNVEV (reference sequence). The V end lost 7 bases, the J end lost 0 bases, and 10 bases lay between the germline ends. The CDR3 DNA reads TGTGCCAGCAATACTCTGAGCTCCTACAATGAGCAGTTCTTC. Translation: CASNTLSSYNEQFF.

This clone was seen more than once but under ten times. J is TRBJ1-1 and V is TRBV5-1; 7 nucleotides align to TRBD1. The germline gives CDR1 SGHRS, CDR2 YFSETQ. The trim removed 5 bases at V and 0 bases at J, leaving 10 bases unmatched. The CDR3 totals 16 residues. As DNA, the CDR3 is TGCGCCAGCAGTCCCCCGGGACAGTTCATGAACACTGAAGCTTTCTTT. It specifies CASSPPGQFMNTEAFF. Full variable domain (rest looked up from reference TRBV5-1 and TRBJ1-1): KAGVTQTPRYLIKTRGQQVTLSCSPISGHRSVSWYQQTPGQGLQFLFEYFSETQRNKGNFPGRFSGRQFSNSRSEMNVSTLELGDSALYLCASSPPGQFMNTEAFFGQGTRLTVV.

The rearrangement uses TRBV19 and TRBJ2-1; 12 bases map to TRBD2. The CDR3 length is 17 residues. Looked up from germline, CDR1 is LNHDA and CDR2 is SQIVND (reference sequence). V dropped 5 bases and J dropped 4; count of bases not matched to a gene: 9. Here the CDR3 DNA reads TGTGCCAGTAGTTCTCGGACTAGCGGGGCGGGTTACAATGAGCAGTTCTTC. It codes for CASSSRTSGAGYNEQFF.

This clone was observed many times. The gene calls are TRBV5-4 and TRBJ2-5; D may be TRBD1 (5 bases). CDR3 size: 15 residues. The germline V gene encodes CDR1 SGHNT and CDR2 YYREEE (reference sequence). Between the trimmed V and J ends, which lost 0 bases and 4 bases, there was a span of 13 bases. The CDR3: CASSLEAGILETQYF. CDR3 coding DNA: TGTGCCAGCAGCTTGGAGGCAGGGATTTTAGAGACCCAGTACTTC.

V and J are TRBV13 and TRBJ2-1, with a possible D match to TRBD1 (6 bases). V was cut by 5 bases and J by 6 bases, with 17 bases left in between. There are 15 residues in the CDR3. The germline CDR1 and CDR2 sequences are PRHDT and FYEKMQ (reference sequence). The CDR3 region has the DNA TGTGCCAGCAGCAGGGGGACACGGGGCTTCAATGAGCAGTTCTTC. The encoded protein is CASSRGTRGFNEQFF.

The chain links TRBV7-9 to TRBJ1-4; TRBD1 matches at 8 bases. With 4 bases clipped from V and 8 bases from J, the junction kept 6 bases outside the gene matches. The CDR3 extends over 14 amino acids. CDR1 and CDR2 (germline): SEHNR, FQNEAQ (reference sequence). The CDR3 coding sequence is TGTGCCAGCAGCTACAGGGGGACCGGCGAAAAACTGTTTTTT. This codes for CASSYRGTGEKLFF.

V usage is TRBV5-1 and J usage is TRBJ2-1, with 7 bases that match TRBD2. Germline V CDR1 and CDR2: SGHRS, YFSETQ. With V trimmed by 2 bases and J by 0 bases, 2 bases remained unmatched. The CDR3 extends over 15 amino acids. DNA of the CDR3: TGCGCCAGCAGCTTTGGACTAGACTCCTACAATGAGCAGTTCTTC. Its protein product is CASSFGLDSYNEQFF. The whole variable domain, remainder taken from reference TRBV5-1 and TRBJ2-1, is KAGVTQTPRYLIKTRGQQVTLSCSPISGHRSVSWYQQTPGQGLQFLFEYFSETQRNKGNFPGRFSGRQFSNSRSEMNVSTLELGDSALYLCASSFGLDSYNEQFFGPGTRLTVL.

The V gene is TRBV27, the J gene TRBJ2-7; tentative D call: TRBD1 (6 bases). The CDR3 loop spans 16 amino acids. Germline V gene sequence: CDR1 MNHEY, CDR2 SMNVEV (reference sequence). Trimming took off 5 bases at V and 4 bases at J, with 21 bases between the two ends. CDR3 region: CASSHQLTGSPYEQYF. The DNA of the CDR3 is TGTGCCAGCAGTCACCAACTGACAGGATCTCCGTACGAGCAGTACTTC.

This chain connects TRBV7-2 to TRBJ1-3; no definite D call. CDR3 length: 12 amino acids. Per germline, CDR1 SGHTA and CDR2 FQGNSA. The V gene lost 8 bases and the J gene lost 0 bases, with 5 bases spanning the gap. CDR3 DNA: TGTGCCAGCGGACTCTCTGGAAACACCATATATTTT. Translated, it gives CASGLSGNTIYF.

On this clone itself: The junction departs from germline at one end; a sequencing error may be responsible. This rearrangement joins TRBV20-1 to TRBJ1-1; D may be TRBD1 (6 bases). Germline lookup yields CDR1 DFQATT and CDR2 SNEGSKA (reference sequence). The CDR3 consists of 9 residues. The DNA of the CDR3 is TGCAGTATAACAGGGAGAGAGGGCTTT. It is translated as CSITGREGF.

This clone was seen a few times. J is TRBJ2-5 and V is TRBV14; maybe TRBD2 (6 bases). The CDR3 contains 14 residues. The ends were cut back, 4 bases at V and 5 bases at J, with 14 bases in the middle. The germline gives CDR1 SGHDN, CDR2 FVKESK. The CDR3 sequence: CASSPRSGLETQYF. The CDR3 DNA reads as TGTGCCAGCAGCCCGCGATCGGGACTTGAGACCCAGTACTTC.

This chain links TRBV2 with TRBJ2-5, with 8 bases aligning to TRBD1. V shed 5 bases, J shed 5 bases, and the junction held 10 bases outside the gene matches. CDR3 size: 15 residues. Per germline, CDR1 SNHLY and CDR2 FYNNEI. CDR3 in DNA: TGTGCCAGCAGTAAACAGACAGGGGCGGAGGAGACCCAGTACTTC. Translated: CASSKQTGAEETQYF.

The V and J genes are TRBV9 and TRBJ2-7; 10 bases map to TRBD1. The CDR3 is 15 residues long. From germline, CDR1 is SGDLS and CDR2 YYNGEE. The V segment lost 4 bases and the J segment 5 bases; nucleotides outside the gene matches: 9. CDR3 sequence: CASSPRTGGVDEQYF. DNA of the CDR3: TGTGCCAGCAGCCCCCGGACAGGGGGGGTGGACGAGCAGTACTTC.

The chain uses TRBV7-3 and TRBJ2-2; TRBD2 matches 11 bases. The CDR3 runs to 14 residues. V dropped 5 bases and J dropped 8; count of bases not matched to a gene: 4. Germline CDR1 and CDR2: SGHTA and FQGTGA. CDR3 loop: CASSRGLAVGELFF. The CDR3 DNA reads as TGTGCCAGCAGCCGGGGACTAGCGGTGGGGGAGCTGTTTTTT.

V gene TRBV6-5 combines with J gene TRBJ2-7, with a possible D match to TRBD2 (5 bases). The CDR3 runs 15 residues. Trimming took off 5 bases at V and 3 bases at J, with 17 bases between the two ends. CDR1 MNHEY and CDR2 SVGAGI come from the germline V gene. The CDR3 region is CASSLTFRGDYEQYF. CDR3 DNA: TGTGCCAGCAGTCTGACCTTCCGGGGAGACTACGAGCAGTACTTC.